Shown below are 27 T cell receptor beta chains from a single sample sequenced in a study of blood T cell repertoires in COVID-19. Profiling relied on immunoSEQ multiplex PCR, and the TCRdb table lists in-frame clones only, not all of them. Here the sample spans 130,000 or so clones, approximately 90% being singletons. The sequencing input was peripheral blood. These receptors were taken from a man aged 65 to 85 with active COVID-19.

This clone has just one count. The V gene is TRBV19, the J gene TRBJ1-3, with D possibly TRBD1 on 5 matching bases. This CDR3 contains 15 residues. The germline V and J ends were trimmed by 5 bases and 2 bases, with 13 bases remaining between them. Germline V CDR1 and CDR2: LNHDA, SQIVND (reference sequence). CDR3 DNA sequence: TGTGCCAGTAGTCTCGACAGAAGCGCTGGAAACACCATATATTTT. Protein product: CASSLDRSAGNTIYF.

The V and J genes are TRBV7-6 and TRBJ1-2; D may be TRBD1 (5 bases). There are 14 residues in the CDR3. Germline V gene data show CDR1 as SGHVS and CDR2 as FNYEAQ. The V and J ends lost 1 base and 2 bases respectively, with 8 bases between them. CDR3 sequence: CASSLVPGNYGYTF. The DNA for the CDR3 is TGTGCCAGCAGCTTAGTCCCAGGGAACTATGGCTACACCTTC.

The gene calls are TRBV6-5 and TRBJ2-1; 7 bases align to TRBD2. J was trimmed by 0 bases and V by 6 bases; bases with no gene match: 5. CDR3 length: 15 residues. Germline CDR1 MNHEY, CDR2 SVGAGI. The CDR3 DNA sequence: TGTGCCAGCAGCCTAGGACTAGACTCCTACAATGAGCAGTTCTTC. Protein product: CASSLGLDSYNEQFF.

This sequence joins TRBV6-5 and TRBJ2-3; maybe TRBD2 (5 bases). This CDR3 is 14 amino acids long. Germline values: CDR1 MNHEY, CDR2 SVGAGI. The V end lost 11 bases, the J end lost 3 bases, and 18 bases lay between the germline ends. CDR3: CAGQPGSRTDTQYF. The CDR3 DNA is TGTGCCGGGCAGCCGGGGAGCAGGACAGATACGCAGTATTTT.

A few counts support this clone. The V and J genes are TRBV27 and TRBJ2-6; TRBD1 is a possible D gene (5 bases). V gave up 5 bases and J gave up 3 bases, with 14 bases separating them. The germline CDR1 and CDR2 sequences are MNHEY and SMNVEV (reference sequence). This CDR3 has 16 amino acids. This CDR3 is CASSTGRGNGANVLTF. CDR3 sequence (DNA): TGTGCCAGCAGTACCGGAAGGGGAAATGGGGCCAACGTCCTGACTTTC.

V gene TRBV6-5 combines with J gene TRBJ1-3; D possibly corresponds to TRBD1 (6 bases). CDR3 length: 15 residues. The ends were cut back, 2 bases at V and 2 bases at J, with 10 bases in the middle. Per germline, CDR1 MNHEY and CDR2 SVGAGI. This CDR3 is CASSYERGTGNTIYF. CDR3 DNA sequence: TGTGCCAGCAGTTACGAGAGGGGGACTGGAAACACCATATATTTT.

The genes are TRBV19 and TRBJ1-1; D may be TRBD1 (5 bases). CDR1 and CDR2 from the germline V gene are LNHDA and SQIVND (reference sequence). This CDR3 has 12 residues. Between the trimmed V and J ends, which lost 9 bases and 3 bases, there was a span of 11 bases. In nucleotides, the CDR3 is TGTGCCAGCTACGGGGGGTACACTGAAGCTTTCTTT. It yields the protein CASYGGYTEAFF.

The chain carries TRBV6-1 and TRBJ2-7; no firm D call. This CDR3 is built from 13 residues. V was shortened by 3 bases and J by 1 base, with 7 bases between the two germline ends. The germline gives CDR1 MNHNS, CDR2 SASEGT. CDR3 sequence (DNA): TGTGCCAGCAGTGAGGTGGAGTCCTACGAGCAGTACTTC. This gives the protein CASSEVESYEQYF.

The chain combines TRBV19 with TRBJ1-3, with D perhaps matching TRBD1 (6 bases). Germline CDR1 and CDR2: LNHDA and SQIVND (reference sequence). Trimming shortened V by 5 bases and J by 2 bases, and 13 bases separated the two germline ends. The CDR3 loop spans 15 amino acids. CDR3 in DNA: TGTGCCAGTAGTCCCAGGGGAGGGCCTGGAAACACCATATATTTT. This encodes CASSPRGGPGNTIYF.

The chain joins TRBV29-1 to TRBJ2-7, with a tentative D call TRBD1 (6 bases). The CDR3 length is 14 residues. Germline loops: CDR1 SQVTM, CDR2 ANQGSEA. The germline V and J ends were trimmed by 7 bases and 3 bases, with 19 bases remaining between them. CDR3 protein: CSAQGKGIGYEQYF. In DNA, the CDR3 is TGCAGCGCACAGGGAAAAGGGATAGGCTACGAGCAGTACTTC.

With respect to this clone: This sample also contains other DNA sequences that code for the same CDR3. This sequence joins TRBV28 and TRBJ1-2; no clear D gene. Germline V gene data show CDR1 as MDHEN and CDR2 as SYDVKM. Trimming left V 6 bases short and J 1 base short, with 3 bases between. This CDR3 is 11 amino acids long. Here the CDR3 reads CASSINYGYTF. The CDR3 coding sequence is TGTGCCAGCAGCATTAACTATGGCTACACCTTC.

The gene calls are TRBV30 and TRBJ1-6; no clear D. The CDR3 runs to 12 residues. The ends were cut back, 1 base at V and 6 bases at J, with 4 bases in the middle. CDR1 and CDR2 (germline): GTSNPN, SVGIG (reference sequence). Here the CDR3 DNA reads TGTGCCTGGAGTGCTAGTAATTCACCCCTCCACTTT. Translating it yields CAWSASNSPLHF.

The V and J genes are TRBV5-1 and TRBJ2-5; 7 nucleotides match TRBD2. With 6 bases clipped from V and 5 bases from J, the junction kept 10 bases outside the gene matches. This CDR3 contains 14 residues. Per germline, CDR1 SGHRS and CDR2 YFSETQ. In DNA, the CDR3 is TGCGCCAGCAATCTGGGAGGGCCTGGGGAGACCCAGTACTTC. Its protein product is CASNLGGPGETQYF.

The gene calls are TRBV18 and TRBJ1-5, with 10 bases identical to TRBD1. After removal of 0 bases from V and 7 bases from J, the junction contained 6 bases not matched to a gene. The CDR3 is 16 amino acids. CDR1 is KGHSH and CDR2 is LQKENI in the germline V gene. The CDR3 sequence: CASSPPGTGAQQPQHF. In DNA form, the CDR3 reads TGTGCCAGCTCACCACCGGGGACAGGGGCTCAACAGCCCCAGCATTTT.

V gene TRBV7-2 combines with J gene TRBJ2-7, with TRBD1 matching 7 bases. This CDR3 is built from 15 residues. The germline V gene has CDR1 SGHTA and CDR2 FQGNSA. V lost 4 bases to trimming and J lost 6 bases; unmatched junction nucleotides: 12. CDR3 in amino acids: CASSYRGGSYGEQYF. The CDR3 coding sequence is TGTGCCAGCAGCTACAGGGGTGGGAGCTATGGCGAGCAGTACTTC.

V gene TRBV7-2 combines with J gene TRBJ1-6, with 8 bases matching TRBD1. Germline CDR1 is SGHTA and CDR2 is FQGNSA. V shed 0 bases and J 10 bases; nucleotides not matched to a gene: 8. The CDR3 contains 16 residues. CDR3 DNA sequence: TGTGCCAGCAGCTTAGCGGGACAGGCCATGGGGTCACCCCTCCACTTT. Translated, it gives CASSLAGQAMGSPLHF.

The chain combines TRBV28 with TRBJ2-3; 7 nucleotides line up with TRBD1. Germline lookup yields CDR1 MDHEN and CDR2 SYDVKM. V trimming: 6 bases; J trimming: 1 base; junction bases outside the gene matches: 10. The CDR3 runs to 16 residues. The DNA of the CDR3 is TGTGCCAGCAGAACCCCTCGACAGGGCGGCACAGATACGCAGTATTTT. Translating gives CASRTPRQGGTDTQYF.

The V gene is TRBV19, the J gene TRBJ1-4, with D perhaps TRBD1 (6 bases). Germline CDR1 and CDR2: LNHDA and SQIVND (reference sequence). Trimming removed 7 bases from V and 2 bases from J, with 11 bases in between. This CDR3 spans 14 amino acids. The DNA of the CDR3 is TGTGCCAGTAAGGCCCAGGGGACTAATGAAAAACTGTTTTTT. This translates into CASKAQGTNEKLFF.

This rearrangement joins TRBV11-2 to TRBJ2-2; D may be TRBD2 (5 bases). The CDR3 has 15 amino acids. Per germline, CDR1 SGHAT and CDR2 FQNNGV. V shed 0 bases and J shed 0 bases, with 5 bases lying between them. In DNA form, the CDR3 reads TGTGCCAGCAGCTTAGACGGGGCGAACACCGGGGAGCTGTTTTTT. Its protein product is CASSLDGANTGELFF.

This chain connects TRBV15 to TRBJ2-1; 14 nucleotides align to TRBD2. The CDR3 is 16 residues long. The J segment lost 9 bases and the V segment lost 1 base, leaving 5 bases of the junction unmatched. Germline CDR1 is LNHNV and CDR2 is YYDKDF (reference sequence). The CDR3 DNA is TGTGCCACCAGCAGAGCCCGGACTAGCGGGAGGCTTGAGCAGTTCTTC. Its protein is CATSRARTSGRLEQFF.

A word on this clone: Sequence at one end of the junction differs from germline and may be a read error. The CDR3: CASSPYRGPQETQYF. DNA of the CDR3: TGTGCTAGCAGCCCTTACAGGGGCCCGCAAGAGACCCAGTACTTC. The chain employs TRBV7-7 and TRBJ2-5; 7 bases map to TRBD1. The CDR3 is 15 residues long. CDR1 is SSHAT, CDR2 FNYEAQ, per germline (reference sequence).

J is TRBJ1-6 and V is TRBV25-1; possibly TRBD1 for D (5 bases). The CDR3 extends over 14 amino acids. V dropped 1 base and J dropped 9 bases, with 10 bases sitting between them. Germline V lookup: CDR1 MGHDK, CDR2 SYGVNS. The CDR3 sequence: CASSELRGLSPLHF. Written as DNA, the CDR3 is TGTGCCAGCAGTGAATTGCGGGGCCTTTCACCCCTCCACTTT.

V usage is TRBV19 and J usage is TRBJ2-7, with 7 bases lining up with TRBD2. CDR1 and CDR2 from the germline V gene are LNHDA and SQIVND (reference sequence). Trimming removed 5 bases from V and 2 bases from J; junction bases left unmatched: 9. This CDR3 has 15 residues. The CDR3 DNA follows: TGTGCCAGTAGTGTTATAGCGGGTTCGCCCTACGAGCAGTACTTC. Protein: CASSVIAGSPYEQYF.

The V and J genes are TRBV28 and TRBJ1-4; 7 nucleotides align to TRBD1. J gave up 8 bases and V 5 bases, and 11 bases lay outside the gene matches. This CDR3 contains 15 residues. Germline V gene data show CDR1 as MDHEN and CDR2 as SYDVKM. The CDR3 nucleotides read TGTGCCAGCAGTCCCCCCGGGACAGCAATGGAAAAACTGTTTTTT. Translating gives CASSPPGTAMEKLFF.

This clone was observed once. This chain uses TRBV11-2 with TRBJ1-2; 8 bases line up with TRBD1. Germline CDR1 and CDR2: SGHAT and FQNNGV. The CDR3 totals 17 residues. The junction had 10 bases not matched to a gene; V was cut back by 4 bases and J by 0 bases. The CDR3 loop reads CASSSLTRRGPNYGYTF. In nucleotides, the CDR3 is TGTGCCAGCAGCTCGCTTACCCGCAGGGGGCCTAACTATGGCTACACCTTC.

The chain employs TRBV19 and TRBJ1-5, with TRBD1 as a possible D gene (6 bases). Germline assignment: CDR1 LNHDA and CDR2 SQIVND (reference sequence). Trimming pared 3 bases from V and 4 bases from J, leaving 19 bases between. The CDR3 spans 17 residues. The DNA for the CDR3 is TGTGCCAGTAGTATCGTTACAGGGACCCTTGGGAATCAGCCCCAGCATTTT. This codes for CASSIVTGTLGNQPQHF. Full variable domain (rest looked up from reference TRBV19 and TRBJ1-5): DGGITQSPKYLFRKEGQNVTLSCEQNLNHDAMYWYRQDPGQGLRLIYYSQIVNDFQKGDIAEGYSVSREKKESFPLTVTSAQKNPTAFYLCASSIVTGTLGNQPQHFGDGTRLSIL.

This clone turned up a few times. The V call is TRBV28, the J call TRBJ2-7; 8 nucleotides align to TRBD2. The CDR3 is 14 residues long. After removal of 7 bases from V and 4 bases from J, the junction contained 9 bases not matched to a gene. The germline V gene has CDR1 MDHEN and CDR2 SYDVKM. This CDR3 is CASTRAGAPYEQYF. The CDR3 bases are TGTGCCAGCACCCGAGCGGGAGCTCCTTACGAGCAGTACTTC.